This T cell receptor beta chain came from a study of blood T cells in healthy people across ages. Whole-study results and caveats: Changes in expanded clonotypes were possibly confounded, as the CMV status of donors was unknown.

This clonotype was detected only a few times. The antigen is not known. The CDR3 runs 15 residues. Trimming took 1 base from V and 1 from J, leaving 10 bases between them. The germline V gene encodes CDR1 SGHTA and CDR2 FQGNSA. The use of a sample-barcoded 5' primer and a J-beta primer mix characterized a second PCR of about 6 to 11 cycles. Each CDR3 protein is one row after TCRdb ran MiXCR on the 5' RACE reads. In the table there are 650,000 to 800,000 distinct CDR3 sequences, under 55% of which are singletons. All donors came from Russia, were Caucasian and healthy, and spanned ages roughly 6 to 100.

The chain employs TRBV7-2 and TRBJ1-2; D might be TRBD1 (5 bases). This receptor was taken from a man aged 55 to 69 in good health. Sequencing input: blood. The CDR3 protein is CASSLGSGDNYGYTF. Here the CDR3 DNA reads TGTGCCAGCAGCTTAGGTTCGGGGGATAACTATGGCTACACCTTC.